Only a few counts were recorded for the clone carrying this TCR beta chain. This sample was included in a study of T-cell reconstitution after alpha-beta-depleted transplantation in children. TCRbeta library preparation incorporated unique molecular identifiers. TCRdb itself ran the PCR reads through MiXCR, one entry per CDR3 protein. The table lists 490,000 or so distinct CDR3 sequences, approximately 12% of them singletons. The sequencing used PBMCs from the stem cell graft donor, collected from the stem cell graft. The sequence came from a human donor who donated a stem cell graft to a child with combined immunodeficiency.

CDR3 in amino acids: CSARAWGQGMGGDTQYF. The DNA of the CDR3 is TGCAGTGCTAGAGCGTGGGGACAAGGGATGGGGGGAGATACGCAGTATTTT. This rearrangement joins TRBV20-1 to TRBJ2-3; either TRBD1 or TRBD2 may fit D (6 bases each). The CDR3 contains 17 residues. The V end was cut by 1 base, the J end by 5 bases, with 22 bases between. Germline V gene data show CDR1 as DFQATT and CDR2 as SNEGSKA (reference sequence).